Sequencing of this TCR beta chain was carried out in a study of blood T cell repertoires in COVID-19. The CDR3 spans 16 residues. Trimming pared 1 base from V and 5 bases from J, leaving 16 bases between. The germline V gene has CDR1 SGHDT and CDR2 YYEEEE. Method: immunoSEQ multiplex PCR; TCRdb's copy keeps in-frame clones and lacks some. The data show just over 90,000 clones, roughly 72% seen once. The clonotype was recovered from a man aged 65 to 85 with acute or convalescent COVID-19. Sequencing input: peripheral blood. This chain joins TRBV5-6 and TRBJ1-5, with no clear D. CDR3 sequence: CASSLFGDTHYQPQHF. The CDR3 DNA is TGTGCCAGCAGCTTGTTCGGGGATACACACTATCAGCCCCAGCATTTT.